One T cell receptor beta chain is described in this entry. As yet, its antigen is unknown. The data were obtained in a study of blood T cells in healthy people across ages. Study results and caveats: Nothing was known about donor CMV status, and this possibly confounded expanded clonotype changes.

The germline V gene encodes CDR1 MNHEY and CDR2 SVGAGI. The CDR3 contains 15 residues. V lost 5 bases to trimming and J lost 5 bases, with 18 bases between them. The second PCR ran roughly 6 to 12 cycles with a sample-barcoded 5' primer and J-beta primers. TCRdb called the 5' RACE reads again in MiXCR, with one record for every CDR3 protein. The sample lists hundreds of thousands of distinct CDR3 sequences, roughly three fifths occurring once. Source material: blood. The chain carries TRBV6-5 and TRBJ2-5, with D perhaps TRBD2 (5 bases). This sequence originates from a man aged 40-49 years in good health. CDR3 DNA sequence: TGTGCCAGCAGTCGTAAAGTAGCGTCGGGGGAGACCCAGTACTTC. Translating gives CASSRKVASGETQYF.